This T cell receptor (beta chain) emerged from a study of patients and donors after allogeneic stem cell transplantation. A single record per CDR3 protein comes from TCRdb applying MiXCR to the RT-PCR reads. This table has about a million distinct CDR3 sequences, approximately 19% appearing once. The source material was blood, either unsorted or a sorted T cell fraction (not recorded which). The receptor comes from a human donor who was either an allogeneic HSCT recipient or a stem cell or donor lymphocyte infusion donor (not recorded which). It is not recorded whose cells these are; they may come from a transplant donor.

CDR3 region: CASTLETGGAYGYTF. CDR3 in DNA: TGCGCCAGCACCCTCGAGACAGGGGGTGCCTATGGCTACACCTTC. The chain combines TRBV5-1 with TRBJ1-2; TRBD1 aligns across 9 bases. The V gene's germline CDR1 is SGHRS and CDR2 YFSETQ. This CDR3 contains 15 residues. Trimming took 6 bases from V and 4 from J; bases not matched to a gene: 10.